This T cell receptor beta chain was captured in a study of blood T cell repertoires in COVID-19. Study in general: PBMCs, B-cell-depleted T cells, or T cells provided the cDNA or gDNA that made up the material.

TCRdb's table, derived via immunoSEQ multiplex PCR, lists solely in-frame clones and lacks some. The sample has around 150,000 clones; more than 75% are singletons. This CDR3 is built from 16 residues. Looked up from germline, CDR1 is MNHNY and CDR2 is SVGAGI (reference sequence). Trimming left V 2 bases short and J 4 bases short, with 15 bases between. The specimen sequenced was peripheral blood. The chain combines TRBV6-6 with TRBJ1-5; D may be TRBD1 (5 bases). This TCR was recovered from a woman aged 40 to 50 with acute or convalescent COVID-19. CDR3 amino acids: CASSYAAWTKNQPQHF. CDR3 nucleotide sequence: TGTGCCAGCAGTTACGCGGCGTGGACAAAGAATCAGCCCCAGCATTTT.